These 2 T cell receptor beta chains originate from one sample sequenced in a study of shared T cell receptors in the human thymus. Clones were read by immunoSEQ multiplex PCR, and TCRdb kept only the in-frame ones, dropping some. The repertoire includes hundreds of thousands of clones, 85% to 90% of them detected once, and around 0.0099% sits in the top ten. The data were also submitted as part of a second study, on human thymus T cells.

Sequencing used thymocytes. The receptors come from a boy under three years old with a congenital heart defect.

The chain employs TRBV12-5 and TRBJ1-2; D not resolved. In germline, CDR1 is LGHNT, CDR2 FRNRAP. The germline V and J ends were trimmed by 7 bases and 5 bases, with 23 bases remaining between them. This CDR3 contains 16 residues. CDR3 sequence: CASDRSETHNEYGYTF. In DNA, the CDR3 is TGTGCTAGTGACCGGAGTGAAACCCATAATGAGTATGGCTACACCTTC.

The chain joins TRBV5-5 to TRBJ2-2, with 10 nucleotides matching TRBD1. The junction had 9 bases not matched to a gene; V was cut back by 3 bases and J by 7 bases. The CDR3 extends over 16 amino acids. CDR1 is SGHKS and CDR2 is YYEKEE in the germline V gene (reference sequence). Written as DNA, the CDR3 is TGTGCCAGCAGCTGCCAGACAGGGGGCTGGGGCGGGGAGCTGTTTTTT. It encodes CASSCQTGGWGGELFF.